Below, 13 T cell receptor beta chains from the same sample are listed, as sequenced in a study of brain T cells in children with intractable seizures. Time point denoted: blood from clinic visit 5 months post-surgery; TSC patient then seizure free. Sequencing used immunoSEQ multiplex PCR; TCRdb keeps in-frame clones, though not all of them. The data show around 340,000 clones, about 93% seen once. The material was peripheral blood, obtained roughly 5 months after surgery. The source is a boy under two years old with tuberous sclerosis and intractable seizures.

J is TRBJ2-7 and V is TRBV6-1; 8 positions agree with TRBD2. This CDR3 is 17 amino acids long. Germline-derived CDR1 and CDR2 are MNHNS and SASEGT. The V gene end was trimmed by 3 bases and the J gene end by 0 bases; junction bases not matched to a gene: 10. CDR3 protein: CASSDPRLALSSYEQYF. For the CDR3, the DNA is TGTGCCAGCAGTGATCCCCGACTAGCGCTATCCTCCTACGAGCAGTACTTC.

The chain has TRBV11-2 and TRBJ2-7; 12 nucleotides line up with TRBD2. This CDR3 comprises 17 residues. Germline assignment: CDR1 SGHAT and CDR2 FQNNGV. The junction had 6 bases not matched to a gene; V was cut back by 2 bases and J by 1 base. The CDR3 loop reads CASSLRLAGELSYEQYF. DNA for the CDR3: TGTGCCAGCAGCTTAAGACTAGCGGGAGAACTATCCTACGAGCAGTACTTC. Full variable domain (remainder filled in from reference TRBV11-2 and TRBJ2-7): EAGVAQSPRYKIIEKRQSVAFWCNPISGHATLYWYQQILGQGPKLLIQFQNNGVVDDSQLPKDRFSAERLKGVDSTLKIQPAKLEDSAVYLCASSLRLAGELSYEQYFGPGTRLTVT.

This chain uses TRBV6-5 with TRBJ2-7; 13 nucleotides match TRBD2. The CDR3 contains 15 residues. Trimming took 6 bases from V and 2 from J; bases not matched to a gene: 4. CDR1 MNHEY and CDR2 SVGAGI come from the germline V gene. CDR3 loop: CASRRLAGGPYEQYF. The CDR3 DNA is TGTGCCAGCAGAAGACTAGCGGGGGGACCCTACGAGCAGTACTTC.

V gene TRBV6-2 or TRBV6-3 combines with J gene TRBJ1-6; the D is unclear. CDR1 and CDR2 (germline): MNHEY, SVGEGT. Trimming stripped 6 bases from V and 3 bases from J, with 9 bases between. This CDR3 has 14 residues. CDR3 nucleotide sequence: TGTGCCAGCAGCACGGCAGGCTATAATTCACCCCTCCACTTT. Its translation: CASSTAGYNSPLHF.

The chain recombines TRBV5-6 with TRBJ1-1, with D perhaps TRBD1 (5 bases). The CDR3 length is 14 residues. Trimming took 0 bases from V and 5 from J, leaving 11 bases between them. CDR1 and CDR2 from the germline V gene are SGHDT and YYEEEE. CDR3 region: CASSLAPGRTEAFF. DNA for the CDR3: TGTGCCAGCAGCTTGGCCCCAGGGAGAACTGAAGCTTTCTTT.

V and J are TRBV4-2 and TRBJ1-2, with 9 bases lining up with TRBD1. CDR1 LGHNA and CDR2 YNFKEQ come from the germline V gene. This CDR3 comprises 14 residues. V shed 1 base, J shed 3 bases, and the junction held 0 bases outside the gene matches. CDR3 sequence reads: CASSQGDRDYGYTF. CDR3 bases: TGTGCCAGCAGCCAAGGGGACAGGGACTATGGCTACACCTTC.

This chain connects TRBV4-1 to TRBJ2-3, with D unclear. This CDR3 region has 14 residues. Germline CDR1 MGHRA, CDR2 YSYEKL. The V end lost 0 bases, the J end lost 0 bases, and 4 bases lay between the germline ends. DNA for the CDR3: TGCGCCAGCAGCCAAGATAGGAGCACAGATACGCAGTATTTT. It translates to CASSQDRSTDTQYF.

The rearrangement links TRBV7-3 to TRBJ2-3; possible D gene TRBD2, 5 bases. In germline, CDR1 is SGHTA, CDR2 FQGTGA. Trimming left V 5 bases short and J 6 bases short, with 9 bases between. The CDR3 consists of 12 residues. The CDR3 coding sequence is TGTGCCAGCAGCCCGGGCGGGGATACGCAGTATTTT. Its protein product is CASSPGGDTQYF.

The chain carries TRBV5-1 and TRBJ1-3; D gene ambiguous. Germline CDR1 is SGHRS and CDR2 is YFSETQ. The germline V and J ends were trimmed by 1 base and 0 bases, with 23 bases remaining between them. The CDR3 totals 20 residues. CDR3 sequence: CASSLKPLPPGVTSGNTIYF. The CDR3 DNA follows: TGCGCCAGCAGCTTGAAACCCTTGCCCCCTGGAGTAACCTCTGGAAACACCATATATTTT.

This clone has a single count. The chain combines TRBV28 with TRBJ1-1, with 9 bases matching TRBD1. V trimming: 5 bases; J trimming: 3 bases; junction bases outside the gene matches: 4. CDR1 is MDHEN, CDR2 SYDVKM, per germline. CDR3 length: 14 residues. The CDR3 bases are TGTGCCAGCAGTCAACAGGGGGCGGACACTGAAGCTTTCTTT. Its protein is CASSQQGADTEAFF.

The chain couples TRBV5-6 to TRBJ2-1; maybe TRBD2 (5 bases). The V end lost 0 bases, the J end lost 2 bases, and 6 bases lay between the germline ends. The CDR3 runs to 14 residues. The germline V gene encodes CDR1 SGHDT and CDR2 YYEEEE. This chain's CDR3 is CASSLGGPYNEQFF. CDR3 sequence (DNA): TGTGCCAGCAGCTTGGGAGGGCCCTACAATGAGCAGTTCTTC.

V gene TRBV9 combines with J gene TRBJ2-2; a weak D match, TRBD2 (6 bases). CDR3 length equals 16 residues. The V gene's germline CDR1 is SGDLS and CDR2 YYNGEE. V shed 7 bases and J shed 1 base, with 17 bases lying between them. This CDR3 is CASHWRGRENTGELFF. DNA of the CDR3: TGTGCCAGCCATTGGAGGGGTCGCGAGAACACCGGGGAGCTGTTTTTT.

This chain uses TRBV24-1 with TRBJ2-1; TRBD2 matches 7 bases. This CDR3 has 15 residues. Per the germline V gene, CDR1 is KGHDR and CDR2 is SFDVKD. Trimming removed 2 bases from V and 6 bases from J; junction bases left unmatched: 6. The CDR3 loop reads CATSDYGGSVNEQFF. In DNA, the CDR3 is TGTGCCACCAGTGATTATGGCGGGAGTGTCAATGAGCAGTTCTTC.